Listed here are 23 T cell receptor beta chains from one sample, sequenced in a study of T cells in Graves' hyperthyroidism and ophthalmopathy. Amplification of TCR beta CDR3 regions used RNA as the template. During a first-round RT-PCR of the TCR CDR3, the HTBI primer set was used. A single record per CDR3 protein comes from TCRdb applying MiXCR to the multiplex PCR reads. The sample has under 450,000 distinct CDR3 sequences, about a sixth seen once; the top ten hold approximately 7.5%. The sample comprised blood. Receptors were obtained from a woman aged 18-29 years with Graves' hyperthyroidism.

This rearrangement joins TRBV5-5 to TRBJ2-2, with 9 bases that match TRBD1. CDR3 length: 16 amino acids. Per germline, CDR1 SGHKS and CDR2 YYEKEE (reference sequence). The V gene end was trimmed by 1 base and the J gene end by 4 bases; junction bases not matched to a gene: 5. CDR3 sequence: CASSLLTGGRTGELFF. In nucleotides, the CDR3 is TGTGCCAGCAGCTTGCTAACAGGGGGCCGCACCGGGGAGCTGTTTTTT.

This clonotype came up many times. The CDR3 region is CASSEAQQGRSSPQPQHF. The DNA for the CDR3 is TGTGCCAGCAGTGAGGCTCAACAGGGCCGTTCTTCACCTCAGCCCCAGCATTTT. The chain joins TRBV2 to TRBJ1-5; a weak D match, TRBD1 (6 bases). V lost 3 bases, J lost 6 bases, and 24 bases lay in between. The CDR3 is 18 amino acids. Germline loops: CDR1 SNHLY, CDR2 FYNNEI.

This clonotype has ten or more counts. The chain employs TRBV18 and TRBJ1-1; maybe TRBD1 (6 bases). The germline CDR1 and CDR2 sequences are KGHSH and LQKENI. The CDR3 is 14 residues long. Trimming removed 3 bases at V and 6 bases at J, with 14 bases between. CDR3 DNA: TGTGCCAGCTCACCCAAGACAGGAGACCCTGAAGCTTTCTTT. Translation gives CASSPKTGDPEAFF.

This clonotype occurred many times. The rearrangement uses TRBV20-1 and TRBJ1-4; the match to TRBD1 covers 7 bases. Germline-derived CDR1 and CDR2 are DFQATT and SNEGSKA (reference sequence). V dropped 5 bases and J dropped 5; count of bases not matched to a gene: 8. This CDR3 region has 14 residues. The CDR3 loop is CSAYPGQRNEKLFF. CDR3 nucleotides: TGCAGTGCTTATCCGGGACAGCGCAATGAAAAACTGTTTTTT.

This clonotype came up many times. The chain employs TRBV6-1 and TRBJ2-5, with TRBD2 matching 10 bases. CDR3 size: 15 residues. CDR1 and CDR2 from the germline V gene are MNHNS and SASEGT. DNA for the CDR3: TGTGCTCTGACTAGCGGGTCGACCTGGGGTGAGACCCAGTACTTC. The encoded protein is CALTSGSTWGETQYF.

In its sample, this clonotype was seen many times. The rearrangement uses TRBV29-1 and TRBJ1-3; tentatively, D is TRBD1 (6 bases). CDR3 length: 12 amino acids. Trimming removed 6 bases from V and 5 bases from J, with 11 bases in between. Germline V lookup: CDR1 SQVTM, CDR2 ANQGSEA. CDR3 coding DNA: TGCAGCGTACAGGGCCCACGAAACACCATATATTTT. Residues: CSVQGPRNTIYF.

This clonotype was seen only a few times. The V call is TRBV9, the J call TRBJ1-6, with D tentatively TRBD1 (6 bases). The ends were cut back, 3 bases at V and 7 bases at J, with 11 bases in the middle. Germline CDR1 reads SGDLS; CDR2 reads YYNGEE. The CDR3 is made up of 14 amino acids. CDR3 bases: TGTGCCAGCAGCGCGGACAGCGCCAATTCACCCCTCCACTTT. Amino acids: CASSADSANSPLHF.

This clonotype was observed at least ten times. The rearrangement uses TRBV27 and TRBJ2-1; D not resolved. Germline loops: CDR1 MNHEY, CDR2 SMNVEV (reference sequence). Trimming stripped 5 bases from V and 0 bases from J, with 11 bases between. The length of the CDR3 is 15 residues. CDR3 residues: CASSPQPASYNEQFF. CDR3 coding DNA: TGTGCCAGCAGTCCCCAGCCAGCCTCCTACAATGAGCAGTTCTTC.

This chain's CDR3 is CASSSPGLAPNTGELFF. In DNA, the CDR3 is TGTGCCAGCAGCTCCCCGGGACTAGCACCGAACACCGGGGAGCTGTTTTTT. The chain couples TRBV7-3 to TRBJ2-2; 9 bases agree with TRBD2. Trimming removed 4 bases from V and 0 bases from J; junction bases left unmatched: 6. The CDR3 contains 17 residues. The V gene's germline CDR1 is SGHTA and CDR2 FQGTGA. Looking up the rest from reference TRBV7-3 and TRBJ2-2 gives the full variable domain: GAGVSQTPSNKVTEKGKYVELRCDPISGHTALYWYRQSLGQGPEFLIYFQGTGAADDSGLPNDRFFAVRPEGSVSTLKIQRTERGDSAVYLCASSSPGLAPNTGELFFGEGSRLTVL.

This clonotype was recorded at least ten times. V and J are TRBV27 and TRBJ2-3, with 11 nucleotides matching TRBD2. Germline assignment: CDR1 MNHEY and CDR2 SMNVEV (reference sequence). V lost 7 bases to trimming and J lost 5 bases; unmatched junction nucleotides: 11. CDR3 size: 16 residues. The CDR3 nucleotides are TGTGCCAGCATCCATCTTAGCGGGGGGGCCGGAGATACGCAGTATTTT. Residues: CASIHLSGGAGDTQYF.

This clonotype was seen ten or more times. The chain is built from TRBV11-3 and TRBJ2-7; maybe TRBD2 (5 bases). The CDR3 spans 16 residues. Trimming left V 1 base short and J 2 bases short, with 15 bases between. The germline V gene has CDR1 SGHNT and CDR2 YENEEA. CDR3 nucleotides: TGTGCCAGCAGCTTAGTTGGGAAGCGGACCGCCTACGAGCAGTACTTC. Translation gives CASSLVGKRTAYEQYF.

This clonotype was found a few times. The chain recombines TRBV6-1 with TRBJ2-7, with D maybe TRBD1 (5 bases). CDR3 size: 14 residues. The V gene lost 7 bases and the J gene lost 0 bases, with 13 bases spanning the gap. In germline, CDR1 is MNHNS, CDR2 SASEGT. CDR3 DNA: TGTGCCAGCAATACAGGCCCCGACTCCTACGAGCAGTACTTC. Translating it yields CASNTGPDSYEQYF.

Remarks on this clonotype: One end of the junction does not line up with germline, which may come from a read error. V is TRBV2 and J is TRBJ2-7; tentatively, D is TRBD1 (6 bases). The CDR3 spans 14 residues. CDR1 is SNHLY and CDR2 is FYNNEI in the germline V gene. The CDR3 spells CSSFNRDPRDEQYF. In DNA, the CDR3 is TGTTCCAGCTTTAACAGGGACCCTAGGGACGAGCAGTACTTC.

The chain recombines TRBV11-3 with TRBJ2-5; perhaps TRBD2 as D (5 bases). This CDR3 is built from 15 residues. Germline lookup yields CDR1 SGHNT and CDR2 YENEEA. Trimming left V 1 base short and J 3 bases short, with 12 bases between. The CDR3 protein is CASSLGLSTEETQYF. The CDR3 nucleotides read TGTGCCAGCAGCTTAGGACTATCAACAGAAGAGACCCAGTACTTC.

Ten or more counts support this clonotype. The rearrangement uses TRBV20-1 and TRBJ2-7; TRBD1 or TRBD2 may be the D gene (6 bases each). The CDR3 has 15 amino acids. Trimming left V 0 bases short and J 0 bases short, with 12 bases between. From germline, CDR1 is DFQATT and CDR2 SNEGSKA (reference sequence). This CDR3 is CSARDIGGRSYEQYF. CDR3 bases: TGCAGTGCTAGAGACATCGGGGGCCGCTCCTACGAGCAGTACTTC.

This clonotype was counted many times. The V and J genes are TRBV30 and TRBJ1-6; 8 positions match TRBD1. The V gene end was trimmed by 3 bases and the J gene end by 5 bases; junction bases not matched to a gene: 6. The length of the CDR3 is 15 residues. Germline V gives CDR1 GTSNPN, CDR2 SVGIG (reference sequence). Written as DNA, the CDR3 is TGTGCCTGGAGGAGAGGACAGGGCCATAATTCACCCCTCCACTTT. Encoded protein: CAWRRGQGHNSPLHF.

This clonotype was recorded at least ten times. This chain joins TRBV7-9 and TRBJ2-1; 10 bases line up with TRBD2. The CDR3 length is 17 residues. The germline V gene encodes CDR1 SEHNR and CDR2 FQNEAQ (reference sequence). V dropped 2 bases and J dropped 4; count of bases not matched to a gene: 8. The CDR3 spells CASSLSLGLAEYNEQFF. The CDR3, as DNA: TGTGCCAGCAGCTTATCCCTAGGACTAGCGGAGTACAATGAGCAGTTCTTC. Using reference TRBV7-9 and TRBJ2-1 for the parts outside the CDR3, the full variable domain is DTGVSQNPRHKITKRGQNVTFRCDPISEHNRLYWYRQTLGQGPEFLTYFQNEAQLEKSRLLSDRFSAERPKGSFSTLEIQRTEQGDSAMYLCASSLSLGLAEYNEQFFGPGTRLTVL.

This clonotype was observed a few times. The V call is TRBV30, the J call TRBJ2-7; D might be TRBD2 (6 bases). The ends were cut back, 0 bases at V and 9 bases at J, with 15 bases in the middle. The CDR3 loop spans 13 amino acids. Germline CDR1 GTSNPN, CDR2 SVGIG (reference sequence). The CDR3 DNA follows: TGTGCCTGGAGTGTACTGGAGGGGTTGGGGCAGTACTTC. This encodes CAWSVLEGLGQYF.

Many counts were recorded for this clonotype. CDR3 sequence reads: CASSFSPTEANEKLFF. In DNA form, the CDR3 reads TGCGCCAGCAGCTTTAGTCCCACTGAGGCAAATGAAAAACTGTTTTTT. The V call is TRBV5-1, the J call TRBJ1-4; D is unresolved. V lost 2 bases and J 5 bases, leaving 16 bases between the germline ends. Per the germline V gene, CDR1 is SGHRS and CDR2 is YFSETQ. This CDR3 contains 16 residues.

This clonotype came up many times. The chain is built from TRBV18 and TRBJ2-2, with D hard to call. This CDR3 region has 13 residues. In germline, CDR1 is KGHSH, CDR2 LQKENI. V dropped 0 bases and J dropped 6 bases, with 5 bases sitting between them. The CDR3 sequence is CASSPPSSGELFF. Here the CDR3 DNA reads TGTGCCAGCTCACCACCGAGCTCCGGGGAGCTGTTTTTT.

This clonotype was detected many times. This chain uses TRBV20-1 with TRBJ2-1; 10 bases are shared with TRBD2. The CDR3 covers 15 residues. The V gene end was trimmed by 4 bases and the J gene end by 6 bases; junction bases not matched to a gene: 9. Germline loops: CDR1 DFQATT, CDR2 SNEGSKA (reference sequence). The CDR3 protein is CSATDLAGVSNEQFF. The DNA for the CDR3 is TGCAGTGCTACAGATCTAGCGGGAGTTTCCAATGAGCAGTTCTTC.

This clonotype has a count of ten or more. The chain recombines TRBV18 with TRBJ2-5, with 15 nucleotides matching TRBD2. Trimming at V came to 3 bases and at J to 6 bases, leaving 5 bases not matched to a gene. CDR1 is KGHSH and CDR2 is LQKENI in the germline V gene. The CDR3 has 16 amino acids. CDR3 nucleotides: TGTGCCAGCTCACCTCGGACTAGCGGGAGGGCACAGACCCAGTACTTC. It specifies CASSPRTSGRAQTQYF.

Regarding this clonotype: The CDR3 carries no conserved terminal phenylalanine or tryptophan, so it likely arises from a read error. The chain links TRBV5-6 to TRBJ2-1, with no clear D. CDR1 and CDR2 (germline): SGHDT, YYEEEE. The CDR3 sequence is 13 residues long. With 0 bases removed from V and 0 bases from J, the gap between germline ends came to 1 base. CDR3 residues: CASSLGSYNEQFS. DNA of the CDR3: TGTGCCAGCAGCTTGGGCTCCTACAATGAGCAGTTCTCC.